In its sample, the clone carrying this T cell receptor (beta chain) was seen many times. TCRdb reanalysed the RT-PCR reads using MiXCR and keeps one entry per CDR3 protein. The sample carries about 680,000 distinct CDR3 sequences, around 14% recorded once. The germline V gene encodes CDR1 KGHDR and CDR2 SFDVKD. After removal of 3 bases from V and 3 bases from J, the junction contained 3 bases not matched to a gene. This CDR3 spans 16 amino acids. The chain recombines TRBV24-1 with TRBJ2-2; 10 bases are shared with TRBD1. Sequenced: memory CD4+ T cells from blood. The receptor was derived from a female donor in good health, serving as a healthy control. CDR3 sequence (DNA): TGTGCCACCAGTGATCGGGACAGGGGTTACACCGGGGAGCTGTTTTTT. The encoded protein is CATSDRDRGYTGELFF.